This T cell receptor (beta chain) was captured by sequencing in a study of cytomegalovirus exposure and HLA in healthy donors. A multiplex PCR was run with 60 Vbeta primers and 13 Jbeta primers. Clones were sequenced by immunoSEQ multiplex PCR, and TCRdb holds only the in-frame ones, with some missing. In the table there are fewer than 150,000 clones, around 82% of which are singletons. The CDR3 loop spans 14 amino acids. Between the trimmed V and J ends, which lost 1 base and 5 bases, there was a span of 11 bases. Looked up from germline, CDR1 is SEHNR and CDR2 is FQNEAQ (reference sequence). This chain uses TRBV7-9 with TRBJ1-2, with D uncertain. The TCR originated in a man aged 40-55 years in good health and CMV-seropositive. Sequenced material: PBMCs. CDR3 in amino acids: CASSLDTANYGYTF. CDR3 bases: TGTGCCAGCAGCTTAGACACAGCAAATTATGGCTACACCTTC.